The rows below give T cell receptor beta chains drawn from one sample of a study of pediatric ulcerative colitis. TCRdb keeps only in-frame clones here, not all; method: immunoSEQ multiplex PCR. Here the sample spans 55,000 to 80,000 clones, around four fifths being singletons. Sequencing used blood. The receptors were gathered from a boy between 10 and 17 years old with moderate ulcerative colitis. The CDR3 runs from the conserved cysteine through the conserved F or W. A D gene is named only where the DNA matches it firmly. The size of a clone is reported for some rows only, either as once, few or many, or as a class for expanded clones.

d_call	v_call	clone_size	j_call	cdr3_nt	cdr3_aa
-	TRBV7-8	few	TRBJ1-5	TGTGCCAGCACCCCTGGGAGGAGCAATCAGCCCCAGCATTTT	CASTPGRSNQPQHF
-	TRBV2	few	TRBJ1-1	TGTGCCAGCAGTGGACAGATAAAAGCTTTCTTT	CASSGQIKAFF
-	TRBV5-1	-	TRBJ1-1	TGCGCCAGCAGCTTTATTCCACTTATGAACACTGAAGCTTTCTTT	CASSFIPLMNTEAFF
TRBD2	TRBV2	-	TRBJ2-7	TGTGCCACTCCCCCAACCAGCGGGGGGCTGAACGAGCAGTACTTC	CATPPTSGGLNEQYF
-	TRBV6-6	-	TRBJ2-7	TGTGCCAGCAGTTACTCCGGGGGGCTGCCTACCTACGAGCAGTACTTC	CASSYSGGLPTYEQYF
TRBD1	TRBV15	-	TRBJ1-4	TGTGCCACCAGCAGAGATTGGAGAACAGGGGATGGAAAACTGTTTTTT	CATSRDWRTGDGKLFF
-	TRBV7-7	-	TRBJ2-5	TGTGCCAGCAGCTTAGGGGGTCCGGTGGCCCAGTACTTC	CASSLGGPVAQYF
-	TRBV19	-	TRBJ1-6	TGTGCCAGTAGTCAGGATGGGGCAGTTTCACCCCTCCACTTT	CASSQDGAVSPLHF
-	TRBV27	-	TRBJ1-4	TGTGCCAGCAGTTTGAGAGTATCGGACACCTATGAAAAACTGTTTTTT	CASSLRVSDTYEKLFF
-	TRBV12-2	-	TRBJ2-7	TGTGCAAGTCGCTTAAAGGACGGACCGGTCCACGAGCAGTACTTC	CASRLKDGPVHEQYF
-	TRBV15	once	TRBJ1-2	TGTGCCACCAGCAGAGTAGCAGGGATCTATGGCTACACCTTC	CATSRVAGIYGYTF
-	TRBV27	medium-sized	TRBJ1-5	TGTGCCAGCAGCCAGGGGCCGGGGAGCAATCAGCCCCAGCATTTT	CASSQGPGSNQPQHF
-	TRBV12-5	-	TRBJ2-7	TGTGCTAGTGGTTTGGAGGGACACCAACAGTACTTC	CASGLEGHQQYF
TRBD1	TRBV5-4	once	TRBJ1-4	TGTGCCAGCAGCTCTCCGGGACAGTCAAATGAAAAACTGTTTTTT	CASSSPGQSNEKLFF
TRBD1	TRBV11-2	once	TRBJ2-7	TGTGCCAGCAGCTTACGTAGGGACAGGGGATTTGGCGAGCAGTACTTC	CASSLRRDRGFGEQYF
TRBD1	TRBV18	-	TRBJ1-4	TGTGCCAGCTCCCGGACAGGGGCTAATGAAAAACTGTTTTTT	CASSRTGANEKLFF
TRBD1	TRBV4-1	once	TRBJ2-7	TGCGCCAGCAGCCAAGAAGACAGGGGGCTTAACGAGCAGTACTTC	CASSQEDRGLNEQYF
-	TRBV14	few	TRBJ1-2	TGTGCCAGCAGCCAAGATTTAATAGGGCTGGGGACGGGCTACACCTTC	CASSQDLIGLGTGYTF
TRBD2	TRBV4-3	-	TRBJ2-5	TGCGCCAGCAGCCAAGATCGATTACTAGCGGCAGAGACCCAGTACTTC	CASSQDRLLAAETQYF
-	TRBV5-1	-	TRBJ2-5	TGCGCCAGCAGCTGGGACCCCGGAACGGGAGAGACCCAGTACTTC	CASSWDPGTGETQYF
-	TRBV7-7	few	TRBJ1-3	TGTGCCAGCAGCGGGGGGGACACCATATATTTT	CASSGGDTIYF
TRBD2	TRBV25-1	-	TRBJ2-1	TGTGCCAGCAGTGGGGGACTAGCGGGAGGGCCAGGTGAGCAGTTCTTC	CASSGGLAGGPGEQFF
-	TRBV27	-	TRBJ1-6	TGTGCCAGCAGTCCGTCCAGGGGAGCTCGGAATTCACCCCTCCACTTT	CASSPSRGARNSPLHF
-	TRBV23-1	once	TRBJ2-1	TGCGCCAGCGGACACAGAAATGAGCAGTTCTTC	CASGHRNEQFF
-	TRBV2	-	TRBJ2-2	TGTGCCAGCAGTGGCCTCGGTGCCGGGGAGCTGTTTTTT	CASSGLGAGELFF
-	TRBV7-6	-	TRBJ1-1	TGTGCCAGCAGCTTGAGGGGTAACACTGAAGCTTTCTTT	CASSLRGNTEAFF
-	TRBV10-2	-	TRBJ1-1	TGCGCCACCATTCGGGACACTGAAGCTTTCTTT	CATIRDTEAFF
-	TRBV5-1	-	TRBJ2-3	TGCGCCAGCAGCTTCAAGGATACGCAGTATTTT	CASSFKDTQYF
TRBD1	TRBV5-4	-	TRBJ2-2	TGTGCCAGCAGCTCCCCCGCGGGACAGGGAACCCCCGGGGAGCTGTTTTTT	CASSSPAGQGTPGELFF
-	TRBV4-2	-	TRBJ2-3	TGTGCCAGCAGCCAAGAGGTTTCGGGAGTGTCAGATACGCAGTATTTT	CASSQEVSGVSDTQYF
TRBD1	TRBV5-1	-	TRBJ2-3	TGCGCCAGCACCGACGTACAGGGGTGGACAGATACGCAGTATTTT	CASTDVQGWTDTQYF
-	TRBV13	-	TRBJ1-1	TGTGCCAGCAGCACAGGCAACACTGAAGCTTTCTTT	CASSTGNTEAFF
-	TRBV7-3	-	TRBJ2-7	TGTGCCAGCAGCTTACATCCCGGGGGACCCTACGAGCAGTACTTC	CASSLHPGGPYEQYF
-	TRBV11-2	-	TRBJ2-1	TGTGCCAGCAGCAAACTACCACTCCCTCCCAATGAGCAGTTCTTC	CASSKLPLPPNEQFF
TRBD1	TRBV30	-	TRBJ1-1	TGTGCCTGGAGTAGGGGACAGGTGCTTAGTGAAGCTTTCTTT	CAWSRGQVLSEAFF
-	TRBV5-4	-	TRBJ1-2	TGTGCCAGCAGCCCGAGGCCACTTGTTGTAAACAGCCCGTTTTGTGGCTACACCTTC	CASSPRPLVVNSPFCGYTF
-	TRBV10-1	few	TRBJ1-1	TGCGCCAGCAGTTCCCCAGGGAGGAACACTGAAGCTTTCTTT	CASSSPGRNTEAFF
-	TRBV9	-	TRBJ1-5	TGTGCCAGCAGCGTAGACGGGAATCAGCCCCAGCATTTT	CASSVDGNQPQHF
-	TRBV12-5	-	TRBJ2-5	TGTGCTAGTGCCGGGCGATTAGGGGAGACCCAGTACTTC	CASAGRLGETQYF